These T cell receptor beta chains were read from a single sample in a study of CD8 T cell repertoires and HIV-1 epitope variants. Assay used: immunoSEQ multiplex PCR; TCRdb lists only in-frame clones, some missing. Of about 95,000 clones in the sample, roughly 77% were seen once. Sequencing input: uncultured baseline CD8+ T cells from peripheral blood mononuclear cells (PBMCs). These receptors all stem from a male donor with HIV. Each CDR3 is given with its conserved first and last residue. Each record gives: D gene, clone size, J gene, V gene, CDR3 protein, CDR3 DNA. D genes are given only for firm matches. Clone size, where shown, is once, few, many, or a class for clones that have expanded.

>NA|NA|TRBJ2-2|TRBV7-2
CASSLAPSTGELFF
TGTGCCAGCAGCTTAGCGCCAAGCACCGGGGAGCTGTTTTTT
>TRBD1|once|TRBJ2-7|TRBV6-1
CASSASTGVFYEQYF
TGTGCCAGCAGTGCATCGACAGGGGTTTTCTACGAGCAGTACTTC
>NA|NA|TRBJ1-4|TRBV15
CATSRELNEKLFF
TGTGCCACCAGCAGAGAACTGAATGAAAAACTGTTTTTT
>TRBD1|NA|TRBJ1-1|TRBV5-1
CASRRGQGAPMNTEAFF
TGCGCCAGCAGGAGGGGACAGGGGGCTCCCATGAACACTGAAGCTTTCTTT
>NA|few|TRBJ1-1|TRBV1
CTSSPEVQGPGTEAFF
TGCACCAGCAGCCCCGAGGTCCAGGGGCCTGGGACTGAAGCTTTCTTT
>NA|once|TRBJ2-5|TRBV9
CASSAVRYF
TGTGCCAGCAGCGCTGTAAGGTACTTC
>NA|NA|TRBJ2-5|TRBV7-7
CASSKDSGAEETQYF
TGTGCCAGCAGCAAGGATTCCGGCGCCGAAGAGACCCAGTACTTC
>NA|NA|TRBJ1-4|TRBV25-1
CASSAGADEKLFF
TGTGCCAGCAGTGCCGGGGCGGATGAAAAACTGTTTTTT
>TRBD2|NA|TRBJ2-1|TRBV5-6
CASSLGTSGRASYNEQFF
TGTGCCAGCAGCCTCGGGACTAGCGGGAGGGCCTCCTACAATGAGCAGTTCTTC
>NA|few|TRBJ2-7|TRBV10-3
CAISALKNYEQYF
TGTGCCATCAGTGCATTAAAGAACTACGAGCAGTACTTC
>NA|few|TRBJ1-5|TRBV5-8
CASSLGQHSNQPQHF
TGTGCCAGCAGCTTGGGACAACACAGCAATCAGCCCCAGCATTTT
>NA|few|TRBJ1-1|TRBV29-1
CSVVKVQEAFF
TGCAGCGTTGTCAAGGTTCAGGAAGCTTTCTTT
>NA|NA|TRBJ1-1|TRBV30
CAWDREGTEAFF
TGTGCCTGGGATAGGGAGGGCACTGAAGCTTTCTTT
>TRBD1|NA|TRBJ2-7|TRBV28
CASSSGTGMAYEQYF
TGTGCCAGCAGTTCGGGGACAGGGATGGCCTACGAGCAGTACTTC
>NA|NA|TRBJ2-5|TRBV9
CASSVGNSQETQYF
TGTGCCAGCAGCGTAGGGAACAGCCAAGAGACCCAGTACTTC
>NA|few|TRBJ2-7|TRBV28
CASSGLVPTPYEQYF
TGTGCCAGCAGTGGATTAGTTCCGACCCCCTACGAGCAGTACTTC
>NA|NA|TRBJ1-1|TRBV27
CASSLSPSPDTEAFF
TGTGCCAGCAGTTTAAGCCCCTCACCGGACACTGAAGCTTTCTTT
>NA|NA|TRBJ1-6|TRBV9
CASSVAYPNSPLHF
TGTGCCAGCAGCGTAGCGTACCCTAATTCACCCCTCCACTTT
>NA|few|TRBJ2-7|TRBV11-2
CASSRGYEQYF
TGTGCCAGCAGTCGAGGGTACGAGCAGTACTTC
>NA|NA|TRBJ2-5|TRBV21-1
CASSPPGRNMETQYF
TGTGCCAGCAGCCCCCCAGGGCGGAATATGGAGACCCAGTACTTC
>NA|NA|TRBJ2-1|TRBV28
CASSAKPGRTYNEQFF
TGTGCCAGCAGTGCCAAACCGGGACGGACTTACAATGAGCAGTTCTTC
>NA|many|TRBJ2-5|TRBV5-4
CASSFRGAETQYF
TGTGCCAGCAGCTTCAGGGGGGCAGAGACCCAGTACTTC
>TRBD1|NA|TRBJ2-7|TRBV29-1
CSCEGDSSYEQYF
TGCAGCTGTGAGGGGGACAGCTCCTACGAGCAGTACTTC
>NA|NA|TRBJ2-1|TRBV7-2
CASSLGSVLGDEQFF
TGTGCCAGCAGCTTAGGGTCAGTCCTGGGCGATGAGCAGTTCTTC
>NA|NA|TRBJ1-2|TRBV5-1
CASSVRTLYNYGYTF
TGCGCCAGCAGCGTACGGACACTTTATAACTATGGCTACACCTTC
>NA|NA|TRBJ1-5|TRBV5-6
CASSPAGNQPQHF
TGTGCCAGCAGCCCCGCAGGCAATCAGCCCCAGCATTTT
>NA|NA|TRBJ2-7|TRBV5-4
CASSLGPETYEQYF
TGTGCCAGCAGTTTGGGGCCCGAGACCTACGAGCAGTACTTC
>NA|NA|TRBJ2-7|TRBV28
CASSRYEQYF
TGTGCCAGCAGTCGCTACGAGCAGTACTTC
>NA|NA|TRBJ1-2|TRBV30
CAWNGGAGYTF
TGTGCCTGGAATGGGGGGGCTGGCTACACCTTC
>NA|NA|TRBJ1-3|TRBV9
CASSVGGQPGNTIYF
TGTGCCAGCAGCGTAGGGGGTCAGCCCGGAAACACCATATATTTT
>TRBD1|NA|TRBJ2-7|TRBV5-3
CASSLGQGNEQYF
TGTGCCAGCAGCTTGGGACAGGGGAACGAGCAGTACTTC
>NA|NA|TRBJ2-2|TRBV10-3
CAISESGGSGTGNTGELFF
TGTGCCATCAGTGAGTCGGGGGGGTCCGGGACAGGGAACACCGGGGAGCTGTTTTTT
>NA|NA|TRBJ1-1|TRBV4-3
CASSQDSQPALAFF
TGCGCCAGCAGCCAAGACAGTCAGCCCGCCCTGGCTTTCTTT
>NA|NA|TRBJ1-2|TRBV5-1
CASSFVGLAIDGYTF
TGCGCCAGCAGCTTCGTAGGACTCGCAATCGATGGCTACACCTTC
>TRBD1|few|TRBJ1-4|TRBV7-8
CASSRDRVLNEKLFF
TGTGCCAGCAGCCGGGACAGGGTTTTGAACGAAAAACTGTTTTTT
>TRBD2|NA|TRBJ2-2|TRBV6-4
CASNRAGGDTGELFF
TGTGCCAGCAATCGGGCGGGAGGGGACACCGGGGAGCTGTTTTTT
>TRBD1|NA|TRBJ2-7|TRBV30
CACHGTGTYEQYF
TGTGCCTGCCACGGGACAGGTACCTACGAGCAGTACTTC
>NA|once|TRBJ2-4|TRBV15
CATSRDGTLDNIQYF
TGTGCCACCAGCAGAGATGGTACTTTGGACAACATTCAGTACTTC
>NA|few|TRBJ1-4|TRBV30
CAWSSEGPRIF
TGTGCCTGGAGCTCTGAGGGACCCCGAATATTT
>NA|NA|TRBJ2-3|TRBV13
CASSLVGDTQYF
TGTGCCAGCAGCTTAGTGGGGGATACGCAGTATTTT
>NA|few|TRBJ1-5|TRBV6-1
CASSEQNQPQHF
TGTGCCAGCAGTGAACAGAATCAGCCCCAGCATTTT
>NA|NA|TRBJ2-7|TRBV19
CASSSGTQPYEQYF
TGTGCCAGTAGCTCCGGGACACAACCCTACGAGCAGTACTTC
>TRBD1|NA|TRBJ1-6|TRBV18
CASSSGQGFGSYNSPLHF
TGTGCCAGCTCATCGGGACAGGGGTTTGGGTCCTATAATTCACCCCTCCACTTT
>NA|NA|TRBJ2-3|TRBV29-1
CSVEDHLTDTQYF
TGCAGCGTTGAAGATCACCTCACAGATACGCAGTATTTT
>TRBD2|NA|TRBJ2-2|TRBV7-2
CASSALAGDKTGELFF
TGTGCCAGCAGCGCACTAGCGGGAGATAAAACCGGGGAGCTGTTTTTT
>NA|NA|TRBJ1-2|TRBV29-1
CSVGGTVPNYGYTF
TGCAGCGTTGGCGGGACGGTACCTAACTATGGCTACACCTTC
>TRBD1|NA|TRBJ2-1|TRBV7-7
CASSVGQGYNEQFF
TGTGCCAGCAGCGTGGGACAGGGCTACAATGAGCAGTTCTTC